The TCR beta chain under discussion was sequenced for a study of blood T cell repertoires in COVID-19. The repertoire was sequenced with immunoSEQ multiplex PCR; TCRdb's copy has only in-frame clones and lacks some. The profile shows about 300,000 clones, 85% of them singletons. Ages ranged from about 18 to 89 years, with residence in 20 to 30 US areas. The CDR3 has 12 residues. J lost 4 bases, V lost 10 bases, and 5 bases had no gene match. CDR1 ENHRY and CDR2 SYGVKD come from the germline V gene. The receptor was isolated from a woman in her forties or fifties who had recovered from COVID-19. This chain connects TRBV10-3 to TRBJ1-1; 8 nucleotides agree with TRBD1. Sequencing was done on a sample of PBMCs or T cells enriched from blood (not recorded which). As DNA, the CDR3 is TGTGCCACCGGGGACAGGCCCACTGAAGCTTTCTTT. Translated, it gives CATGDRPTEAFF.